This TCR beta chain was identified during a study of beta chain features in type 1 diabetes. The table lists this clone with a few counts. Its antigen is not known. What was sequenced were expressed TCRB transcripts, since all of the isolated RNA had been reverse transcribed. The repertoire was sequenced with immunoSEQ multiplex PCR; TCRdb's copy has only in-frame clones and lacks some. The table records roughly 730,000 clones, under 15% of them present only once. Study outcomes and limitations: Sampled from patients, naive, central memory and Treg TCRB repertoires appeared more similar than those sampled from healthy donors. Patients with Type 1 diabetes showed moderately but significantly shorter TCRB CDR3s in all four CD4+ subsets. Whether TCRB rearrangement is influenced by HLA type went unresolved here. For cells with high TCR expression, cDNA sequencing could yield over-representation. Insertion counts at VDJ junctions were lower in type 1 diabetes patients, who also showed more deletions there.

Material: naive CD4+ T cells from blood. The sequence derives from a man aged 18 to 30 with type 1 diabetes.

Here the CDR3 DNA reads TGCAGTGCCCTGGCTACGGAGCAGTTCTTC. Protein sequence: CSALATEQFF. The V gene is TRBV20-1, the J gene TRBJ2-1, with no clear D. The CDR3 has 10 amino acids. Trimming left V 6 bases short and J 10 bases short, with 10 bases between. Looked up from germline, CDR1 is DFQATT and CDR2 is SNEGSKA (reference sequence).